The next 32 T cell receptor beta chains were all read from a single sample in a study of CXCR3-negative and CXCR3-positive naive CD8 T cells. Study outcomes and limitations: CXCR3-positive naive cells had more hydrophobic TRB CDR3s than CXCR3-negative naive cells.

cDNA libraries for TRB were generated by 5' RACE incorporating UMI labels. TCRdb re-called the 5' RACE reads and gives one entry per CDR3 protein, without DNA. The sample includes some 120,000 distinct CDR3 sequences. Their target antigens are unknown. Input material: naive CXCR3+ CD8+ T cells from blood. Subset described: CD45RO-CCR7+CD27+CD95- naive CD8+ T cells expressing CXCR3 (TNR3+). The receptors stem from a human donor in good health. Some clones in this sample may be carry-over from other donors' samples.

The chain couples TRBV28 to TRBJ2-1; TCRdb indicates TRBD2, and absent DNA this call remains unverified. Germline V lookup: CDR1 MDHEN, CDR2 SYDVKM. This CDR3 spans 14 amino acids. CDR3 residues: CVSSPGEGDNEQFF.

The rearrangement uses TRBV29-1 and TRBJ1-1; TCRdb proposes TRBD1, but this gene call is untestable without DNA. The CDR3 runs 12 residues. Germline values: CDR1 SQVTM, CDR2 ANQGSEA. The CDR3 reads CSVEGRTGEAFF.

The chain carries TRBV3-1 and TRBJ2-7. Germline values: CDR1 LGHDT, CDR2 YNNKEL (reference sequence). CDR3 length: 14 residues. The CDR3 region is CASSRGLEVDEQYF.

The chain recombines TRBV12-3 or TRBV12-4 with TRBJ1-1; the TCRdb call, TRBD1, lacks DNA for checking. The CDR3 is 14 amino acids. The CDR3 loop reads CASSPPGPSTEAFF.

The chain employs TRBV11-1 and TRBJ2-7. The CDR3 totals 13 residues. Germline V lookup: CDR1 SGHAT, CDR2 FQDESV (reference sequence). CDR3 region: CASSGEGLDEQYF. The variable domain in full, with the rest retrieved from reference TRBV11-1 and TRBJ2-7, is EAEVAQSPRYKITEKSQAVAFWCDPISGHATLYWYRQILGQGPELLVQFQDESVVDDSQLPKDRFSAERLKGVDSTLKIQPAELGDSAMYLCASSGEGLDEQYFGPGTRLTVT.

The chain recombines TRBV29-1 with TRBJ2-7; TCRdb's D call, TRBD1, is unchecked because there is no DNA. The CDR3 contains 12 residues. Germline CDR1 reads SQVTM; CDR2 reads ANQGSEA. The CDR3 is CSVGGAGYEQYF.

Here the CDR3 reads CASNEAGAAYEQHF. The chain has TRBV9 and TRBJ2-7; TCRdb calls TRBD1, which cannot be checked without DNA. The CDR3 runs to 14 residues. The germline gives CDR1 SGDLS, CDR2 YYNGEE. Supplemented by reference TRBV9 and TRBJ2-7, the full variable domain reads DSGVTQTPKHLITATGQRVTLRCSPRSGDLSVYWYQQSLDQGLQFLIQYYNGEERAKGNILERFSAQQFPDLHSELNLSSLELGDSALYFCASNEAGAAYEQHFGPGTRLTVT.

This sequence joins TRBV29-1 and TRBJ2-1; no DNA is available, so the TRBD1 call from TCRdb remains unchecked. The CDR3 extends over 12 amino acids. Germline CDR1 and CDR2: SQVTM and ANQGSEA. CDR3 region: CSGTGIYNEQFF.

The genes are TRBV9 and TRBJ2-5; TCRdb indicates TRBD1, and absent DNA this call remains unverified. Germline V CDR1 and CDR2: SGDLS, YYNGEE. The CDR3 runs to 15 residues. The CDR3 sequence: CASSDGGGSAETQYF.

The rearrangement links TRBV28 to TRBJ2-7. This CDR3 has 14 residues. Germline V gene data show CDR1 as MDHEN and CDR2 as SYDVKM. CDR3 residues: CASSFQTNNYEQYF.

The gene calls are TRBV19 and TRBJ1-1. The length of the CDR3 is 16 residues. Germline loops: CDR1 LNHDA, CDR2 SQIVND (reference sequence). The CDR3 protein is CASSDDSGGWGTEAFF.

The rearrangement links TRBV28 to TRBJ2-2. Per the germline V gene, CDR1 is MDHEN and CDR2 is SYDVKM. This CDR3 contains 14 residues. CDR3 in amino acids: CASSFKHRTGELFF.

The chain's CDR3 is CASSLAEGQLPYEQYF. The chain employs TRBV7-9 and TRBJ2-7; the TCRdb call, TRBD1, lacks DNA for checking. The CDR3 covers 16 residues. CDR1 is SEHNR, CDR2 FQNEAQ, per germline (reference sequence).

The chain is built from TRBV5-5 and TRBJ2-1; the TCRdb call, TRBD1, lacks DNA for checking. Germline V gene lookup returns CDR1 SGHKS and CDR2 YYEKEE (reference sequence). The CDR3 sequence is 13 residues long. CDR3: CASSWGPGNEQFF.

The V gene is TRBV5-1, the J gene TRBJ2-7; TCRdb selects TRBD1, and the lack of DNA leaves this call unchecked. Germline CDR1 and CDR2: SGHRS and YFSETQ. The CDR3 has 14 amino acids. Here the CDR3 reads CASSWGHLSYEQYF.

V gene TRBV30 combines with J gene TRBJ2-7; TCRdb outputs TRBD1, but without DNA this stays unchecked. Germline CDR1 and CDR2: GTSNPN and SVGIG (reference sequence). The CDR3 covers 14 residues. The CDR3 sequence: CAWSSGQSPNEQYF.

The V and J genes are TRBV7-8 and TRBJ1-1. This CDR3 has 12 residues. The V gene's germline CDR1 is SGHVS and CDR2 FQNEAQ. CDR3 region: CASGNTNTEAFF.

The rearrangement uses TRBV29-1 and TRBJ1-1. Germline lookup yields CDR1 SQVTM and CDR2 ANQGSEA. This CDR3 has 14 amino acids. The CDR3: CSARTSWGNTEAFF.

This sequence joins TRBV5-6 and TRBJ1-2. Germline CDR1 SGHDT, CDR2 YYEEEE. The CDR3 length is 16 residues. CDR3 protein: CASSFGFTDTLYGYTF.

V usage is TRBV5-6 and J usage is TRBJ2-1; TCRdb selects TRBD1, and the lack of DNA leaves this call unchecked. Germline CDR1 reads SGHDT; CDR2 reads YYEEEE. The CDR3 has 14 amino acids. The chain's CDR3 is CASSYGTGANEQFF.

The rearrangement uses TRBV7-9 and TRBJ2-6; absent DNA, TCRdb's TRBD2 call cannot be checked. The CDR3 runs 17 residues. The germline V gene has CDR1 SEHNR and CDR2 FQNEAQ (reference sequence). CDR3 amino acids: CASSRLAGLSGANVLTF.

The chain employs TRBV24-1 and TRBJ2-7. Looked up from germline, CDR1 is KGHDR and CDR2 is SFDVKD. This CDR3 region has 11 residues. CDR3 amino acids: CATSEGREQYF.

The chain joins TRBV27 to TRBJ2-1; no DNA is available, so the TRBD2 call from TCRdb remains unchecked. Germline V lookup: CDR1 MNHEY, CDR2 SMNVEV (reference sequence). CDR3 size: 17 residues. Here the CDR3 reads CASSSRTSGGNYNEQFF.

V and J are TRBV29-1 and TRBJ2-1; TCRdb names TRBD1, which stays unverified in the absence of DNA. CDR1 and CDR2 from the germline V gene are SQVTM and ANQGSEA. The CDR3 is made up of 12 amino acids. CDR3: CSGGQGTFGQFF.

The V call is TRBV20-1, the J call TRBJ2-7; absent DNA, TCRdb's TRBD1 call cannot be checked. This CDR3 comprises 14 residues. The germline V gene has CDR1 DFQATT and CDR2 SNEGSKA (reference sequence). CDR3 region: CSARAPSTAGGQYF.

The genes are TRBV5-1 and TRBJ2-1; no DNA is available, so the TRBD2 call from TCRdb remains unchecked. Germline V CDR1 and CDR2: SGHRS, YFSETQ. The CDR3 length is 18 residues. The CDR3: CASSLGGTSGRFSDEQFF.

The chain uses TRBV7-8 and TRBJ2-7; the TCRdb call, TRBD1, lacks DNA for checking. The CDR3 covers 14 residues. Germline V gene lookup returns CDR1 SGHVS and CDR2 FQNEAQ. The CDR3 reads CASSLPGQGQRQYF.

V is TRBV29-1 and J is TRBJ1-2; checking the TCRdb D call of TRBD1 is not possible without DNA. In germline, CDR1 is SQVTM, CDR2 ANQGSEA. The CDR3 covers 13 residues. The CDR3 loop is CSVEGDRHYGYTF.

This chain joins TRBV28 and TRBJ1-2. Germline V CDR1 and CDR2: MDHEN, SYDVKM. This CDR3 contains 16 residues. CDR3: CASSLDLLGGSYGYTF.

The rearrangement links TRBV7-9 to TRBJ2-5. CDR1 and CDR2 from the germline V gene are SEHNR and FQNEAQ (reference sequence). This CDR3 region has 14 residues. The CDR3 reads CASSFSANQETQYF.

CDR3 amino acids: CASSRQGASQPQHF. V is TRBV6-6 and J is TRBJ1-5; the TCRdb call, TRBD1, lacks DNA for checking. Germline-derived CDR1 and CDR2 are MNHNY and SVGAGI (reference sequence). The CDR3 has 14 residues.

The CDR3 protein is CASSDSGANVLTF. V is TRBV25-1 and J is TRBJ2-6. CDR1 and CDR2 from the germline V gene are MGHDK and SYGVNS. The CDR3 length is 13 residues.